This TCR beta chain was sequenced for a study of T cells in Graves' hyperthyroidism and ophthalmopathy. Study-level results: Most clonotypes expanded in the thyroid (above 0.001) were also present in blood.

The TCR beta CDR3 regions underwent amplification using RNA transcripts as the source. First-round RT-PCR with HTBI primers amplified the TCR CDR3 region. TCRdb passed the multiplex PCR reads through MiXCR, listing each CDR3 protein once. The sample lists a few hundred thousand distinct CDR3 sequences, approximately 17% occurring once. The CDR3 runs 14 residues. V was clipped by 1 base and J by 4 bases, with 12 bases between them. Germline V CDR1 and CDR2: DFQATT, SNEGSKA (reference sequence). As for this clonotype: Its cognate antigen is unknown. A much larger clone is a single base away; this may be a read error.

Reasons for excluding patients were uncontrolled infection, other autoimmune disease, pregnancy or lactation. Sequences were obtained from blood. The chain recombines TRBV20-1 with TRBJ2-3, with D hard to call. The receptor comes from a man aged 18 to 30 with Graves' ophthalmopathy. CDR3: CSARGPKSADTQYF. In nucleotides, the CDR3 is TGCAGTGCTAGAGGGCCCAAGAGCGCAGATACGCAGTATTTT.